The 16 T cell receptor beta chains reported below all come from one sample, sequenced in a study of early T cells in non-severe SARS-CoV-2 infection. TCRdb reanalysed the 5' RACE reads using MiXCR and keeps one entry per CDR3 protein. The profile shows nearly 110,000 distinct CDR3 sequences, approximately 10% of them singletons. Specimen: whole blood. The receptor source for this set is an adult who was a healthcare worker with PCR-confirmed SARS-CoV-2 infection or an uninfected control (not recorded which).

The chain couples TRBV4-1 to TRBJ1-1; TRBD1 might be the D (6 bases). Germline loops: CDR1 MGHRA, CDR2 YSYEKL. V shed 7 bases and J shed 1 base, with 13 bases lying between them. The CDR3 is 14 amino acids. Written as DNA, the CDR3 is TGCGCCAGCAAGAGGGGGGACCAGAACACTGAAGCTTTCTTT. This codes for CASKRGDQNTEAFF.

This clonotype was counted many times. The chain carries TRBV6-2 or TRBV6-3 and TRBJ2-7; D is possibly TRBD1 (7 bases). CDR3 length: 16 residues. Germline V gives CDR1 MNHEY, CDR2 SVGEGT. Trimming took 8 bases from V and 2 from J, leaving 22 bases between them. The DNA of the CDR3 is TGTGCCAGCCGCGGGGCCAGGGGGTCAGTCGCCTACGAGCAGTACTTC. This encodes CASRGARGSVAYEQYF.

The chain combines TRBV20-1 with TRBJ2-1, with 8 bases aligning to TRBD2. The ends lost 6 bases at V and 5 bases at J; junction bases unmatched: 12. CDR3 length equals 15 residues. Germline assignment: CDR1 DFQATT and CDR2 SNEGSKA (reference sequence). CDR3: CSAQALADLNNEQFF. DNA for the CDR3: TGCAGTGCACAAGCACTAGCGGACTTAAACAATGAGCAGTTCTTC.

This clonotype was seen at least ten times. The chain combines TRBV7-9 with TRBJ2-4, with a tentative D call TRBD2 (5 bases). The length of the CDR3 is 16 residues. Germline V gene sequence: CDR1 SEHNR, CDR2 FQNEAQ (reference sequence). The V end lost 0 bases, the J end lost 3 bases, and 12 bases lay between the germline ends. The CDR3 sequence is CASSLAPGIDKNIQYF. The CDR3 DNA sequence: TGTGCCAGCAGCTTAGCCCCCGGGATCGACAAAAACATTCAGTACTTC.

Comment on this clonotype: At one end the junction does not follow the germline gene, possibly because of a read error. The rearrangement links TRBV7-2 to TRBJ2-7; 13 bases are a match to TRBD2. Germline CDR1 SGHTA, CDR2 FQGNSA. This CDR3 contains 14 residues. Here the CDR3 reads CASSFNRGLAGKYF. The CDR3 DNA reads TGTGCAAGCAGCTTCAACAGGGGACTAGCGGGAAAGTACTTC.

This clonotype has at least ten counts. The rearrangement links TRBV9 to TRBJ2-3; unclear D gene. The CDR3 has 12 amino acids. V was shortened by 4 bases and J by 5 bases, with 8 bases between the two germline ends. From germline, CDR1 is SGDLS and CDR2 YYNGEE. CDR3 sequence: CASSPNLDTQYF. CDR3 nucleotide sequence: TGTGCCAGCAGCCCAAACCTAGATACGCAGTATTTT.

This clonotype was seen more than once but under ten times. This rearrangement joins TRBV5-1 to TRBJ2-1; a weak D match, TRBD2 (6 bases). The CDR3 is 16 residues long. The V and J ends lost 0 bases and 1 base respectively, with 11 bases between them. The germline CDR1 and CDR2 sequences are SGHRS and YFSETQ. CDR3 DNA sequence: TGCGCCAGCAGCTTGGGACTAGGGACTTCCTACAATGAGCAGTTCTTC. Translation gives CASSLGLGTSYNEQFF.

This clonotype was counted a few times. This chain joins TRBV9 and TRBJ2-7, with D uncertain. The CDR3 is 14 residues long. Germline-derived CDR1 and CDR2 are SGDLS and YYNGEE. V dropped 0 bases and J dropped 3 bases, with 10 bases sitting between them. Here the CDR3 reads CASSVGRHGYEQYF. CDR3 coding DNA: TGTGCCAGCAGCGTAGGTCGTCACGGCTACGAGCAGTACTTC.

This clonotype was seen ten or more times. The chain links TRBV2 to TRBJ1-1; 8 positions match TRBD1. Germline V gives CDR1 SNHLY, CDR2 FYNNEI. Trimming cost V 7 bases and J 5 bases; bases outside gene matches: 6. This CDR3 contains 13 residues. CDR3 loop: CASKTGEGTEAFF. Here the CDR3 DNA reads TGTGCCAGCAAGACAGGGGAGGGGACTGAAGCTTTCTTT.

This clonotype was seen more than once but under ten times. The chain recombines TRBV29-1 with TRBJ2-4; no clear D gene. V dropped 4 bases and J dropped 0 bases, with 13 bases sitting between them. Looked up from germline, CDR1 is SQVTM and CDR2 is ANQGSEA. The CDR3 consists of 15 residues. CDR3 amino acids: CSVVPALVAKNIQYF. The CDR3 region has the DNA TGCAGCGTTGTCCCAGCCTTGGTAGCCAAAAACATTCAGTACTTC. Using reference TRBV29-1 and TRBJ2-4 for the parts outside the CDR3, the full variable domain is SAVISQKPSRDICQRGTSLTIQCQVDSQVTMMFWYRQQPGQSLTLIATANQGSEATYESGFVIDKFPISRPNLTFSTLTVSNMSPEDSSIYLCSVVPALVAKNIQYFGAGTRLSVL.

CDR3 DNA sequence: TGTGCCAGCGGCCTCCTAGCGACTGCCACAGATACGCAGTATTTT. Amino acid sequence: CASGLLATATDTQYF. J is TRBJ2-3 and V is TRBV2; a possible D gene is TRBD2 (6 bases). V shed 8 bases and J shed 2 bases, with 17 bases lying between them. This CDR3 is 15 amino acids long. CDR1 is SNHLY, CDR2 FYNNEI, per germline.

This clonotype was observed a single time. V and J are TRBV7-2 and TRBJ2-1; a possible D gene is TRBD2 (5 bases). The CDR3 is 12 residues long. Germline loops: CDR1 SGHTA, CDR2 FQGNSA. Trimming shortened V by 5 bases and J by 12 bases, and 14 bases separated the two germline ends. The CDR3 DNA sequence: TGTGCCAGCAGCGAAGTGCCGGGGTCGCAGTTCTTC. Translation gives CASSEVPGSQFF.

Many counts were recorded for this clonotype. V and J are TRBV14 and TRBJ2-7, with D possibly called TRBD1 or TRBD2 (5 bases each). CDR3 length equals 16 residues. Per germline, CDR1 SGHDN and CDR2 FVKESK. V lost 0 bases and J lost 0, with 12 bases in between. The DNA of the CDR3 is TGTGCCAGCAGCCAAGATGCAGGGAGCGCCTCCTACGAGCAGTACTTC. It yields the protein CASSQDAGSASYEQYF.

In this sample, this clonotype turned up many times. The rearrangement uses TRBV14 and TRBJ1-4; 8 positions agree with TRBD1. The V gene's germline CDR1 is SGHDN and CDR2 FVKESK. The CDR3 has 15 residues. After removal of 2 bases from V and 7 bases from J, the junction contained 6 bases not matched to a gene. CDR3 protein: CASSQFQGASEKLFF. Written as DNA, the CDR3 is TGTGCCAGCAGCCAATTTCAGGGGGCGAGTGAAAAACTGTTTTTT.

This clonotype has only a few counts. The chain is built from TRBV20-1 and TRBJ2-5; no firm D call. The CDR3 length is 12 residues. The V gene lost 1 base and the J gene lost 5 bases, with 8 bases spanning the gap. Germline CDR1 and CDR2: DFQATT and SNEGSKA (reference sequence). The CDR3 DNA reads TGCAGTGCTAGAGGGTCCGGGGAGACCCAGTACTTC. It is translated as CSARGSGETQYF.

The DNA of the CDR3 is TGTGCCAGCAGCTTAGGGCGGGATGGGCGCGAGCAGTACTTC. This gives the protein CASSLGRDGREQYF. The V gene is TRBV7-8, the J gene TRBJ2-7; perhaps TRBD2 as D (6 bases). V lost 1 base to trimming and J lost 6 bases, with 13 bases between them. The CDR3 consists of 14 residues. The germline gives CDR1 SGHVS, CDR2 FQNEAQ.